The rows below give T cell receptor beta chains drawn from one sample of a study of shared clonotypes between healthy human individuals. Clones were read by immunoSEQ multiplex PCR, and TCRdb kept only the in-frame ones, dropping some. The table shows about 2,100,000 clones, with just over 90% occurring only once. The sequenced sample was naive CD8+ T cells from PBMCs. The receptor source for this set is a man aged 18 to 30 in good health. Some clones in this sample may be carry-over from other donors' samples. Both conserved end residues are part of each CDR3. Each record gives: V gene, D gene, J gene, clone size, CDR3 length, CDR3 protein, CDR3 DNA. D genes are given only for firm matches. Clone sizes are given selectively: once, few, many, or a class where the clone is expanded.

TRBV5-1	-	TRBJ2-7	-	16	CASSLAFGGENYEQYF	TGCGCCAGCAGCTTGGCCTTCGGTGGAGAAAACTACGAGCAGTACTTC
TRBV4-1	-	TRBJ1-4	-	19	CASTNLLLEEGVGDEKLFF	TGCGCCAGCACCAACCTACTCCTCGAGGAGGGGGTTGGGGATGAAAAACTGTTTTTT
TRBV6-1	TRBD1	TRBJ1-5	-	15	CASSEGQGANQPQHF	TGTGCCAGCAGTGAGGGACAGGGAGCCAATCAGCCCCAGCATTTT
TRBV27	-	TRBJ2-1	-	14	CASSIRDPSNEQFF	TGTGCCAGCAGTATCCGGGACCCCTCGAATGAGCAGTTCTTC
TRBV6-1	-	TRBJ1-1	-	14	CASTPLGGKTEAFF	TGTGCCAGCACCCCACTAGGGGGGAAGACTGAAGCTTTCTTT
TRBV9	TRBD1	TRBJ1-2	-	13	CASSHGQGDGYTF	TGTGCCAGCAGCCACGGACAGGGGGATGGCTACACCTTC
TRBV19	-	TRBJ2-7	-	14	CASSPGQVSYEQYF	TGTGCCAGTAGTCCAGGACAAGTCTCCTACGAGCAGTACTTC
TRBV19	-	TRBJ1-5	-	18	CASSIRERLSGSNQPQHF	TGTGCCAGTAGTATCCGGGAACGCCTGAGCGGTAGCAATCAGCCCCAGCATTTT
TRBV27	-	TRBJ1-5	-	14	CASSLFGGNQPQHF	TGTGCCAGCAGTTTATTCGGGGGAAATCAGCCCCAGCATTTT
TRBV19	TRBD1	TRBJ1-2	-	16	CASTPSRDRGRNGYTF	TGTGCCAGTACCCCCTCCCGGGACAGGGGGCGTAATGGCTACACCTTC
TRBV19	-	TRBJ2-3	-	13	CASSARGADTQYF	TGTGCCAGTAGTGCCAGGGGAGCAGATACGCAGTATTTT
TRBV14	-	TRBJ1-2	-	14	CASSQAGGGYGYTF	TGTGCCAGCAGCCAAGCCGGAGGAGGGTATGGCTACACCTTC
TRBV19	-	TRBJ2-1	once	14	CASSIARSYNEQFF	TGTGCCAGTAGTATAGCACGCAGTTACAATGAGCAGTTCTTC
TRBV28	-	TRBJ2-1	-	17	CASSSLDGISTYNEQFF	TGTGCCAGCAGTTCGCTGGACGGTATTAGCACCTACAATGAGCAGTTCTTC
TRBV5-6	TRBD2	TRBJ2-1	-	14	CASSPGGSYNEQFF	TGTGCCAGCAGCCCGGGGGGTTCCTACAATGAGCAGTTCTTC